Each of the 22 T cell receptor beta chains below was sequenced from the same sample in a study of chemoradiotherapy in HPV16-positive cancers. Method: immunoSEQ multiplex PCR; TCRdb's copy keeps in-frame clones and lacks some. Of 5,500 to 8,000 clones listed, about 89% were seen once; the top ten hold 3.7%. Sample acquisition took place from a patient who underwent chemoradiotherapy. Source of these receptors: a human donor with HPV-associated anogenital cancer.

The V call is TRBV5-1, the J call TRBJ1-3, with D possibly matching TRBD1 (5 bases). Trimming removed 4 bases from V and 0 bases from J, with 20 bases in between. The CDR3 has 18 residues. CDR1 is SGHRS, CDR2 YFSETQ, per germline. The CDR3 here is CASSPGGGAAISGNTIYF. CDR3 DNA: TGCGCCAGCAGCCCGGGTGGTGGGGCGGCCATCTCTGGAAACACCATATATTTT.

V and J are TRBV27 and TRBJ2-1, with TRBD2 identical over 7 bases. J lost 3 bases, V lost 6 bases, and 5 bases had no gene match. Germline V gene lookup returns CDR1 MNHEY and CDR2 SMNVEV (reference sequence). The CDR3 spans 14 residues. This chain's CDR3 is CASRVAGVYNEQFF. The CDR3 nucleotides read TGTGCCAGCAGAGTCGCGGGAGTCTACAATGAGCAGTTCTTC.

J is TRBJ1-4 and V is TRBV7-8; TRBD1 agrees at 8 bases. CDR1 SGHVS and CDR2 FQNEAQ come from the germline V gene. V shed 4 bases, J shed 6 bases, and the junction held 4 bases outside the gene matches. CDR3 length: 14 amino acids. The CDR3 DNA reads as TGTGCCAGCAGCTCCAGGGGGCGTGATGAAAAACTGTTTTTT. Translation: CASSSRGRDEKLFF.

The chain is built from TRBV2 and TRBJ1-2; D might be TRBD1 (5 bases). Germline V gene sequence: CDR1 SNHLY, CDR2 FYNNEI. This CDR3 has 14 amino acids. Trimming removed 6 bases from V and 4 bases from J, with 15 bases in between. The CDR3, as DNA: TGTGCCAGCAGCCAAGGGGCGGGTCTCTATGGCTACACCTTC. It translates to CASSQGAGLYGYTF.

The chain recombines TRBV13 with TRBJ2-3; TRBD2 might be the D (7 bases). V lost 4 bases and J 2 bases, leaving 16 bases between the germline ends. Germline CDR1 reads PRHDT; CDR2 reads FYEKMQ (reference sequence). The CDR3 totals 16 residues. CDR3 amino acids: CASSSQGGDTTDTQYF. The CDR3 coding sequence is TGTGCCAGCAGCTCTCAAGGGGGGGACACCACAGATACGCAGTATTTT.

CDR3 residues: CASSLSGDTQYF. CDR3 DNA sequence: TGTGCCAGCAGCTTGTCGGGGGATACGCAGTATTTT. The chain uses TRBV5-4 and TRBJ2-3, with D perhaps TRBD2 (5 bases). The germline V gene encodes CDR1 SGHNT and CDR2 YYREEE (reference sequence). Between the trimmed V and J ends, which lost 1 base and 6 bases, there was a span of 6 bases. This CDR3 contains 12 residues.

The chain employs TRBV9 and TRBJ2-1; 10 nucleotides match TRBD1. CDR1 SGDLS and CDR2 YYNGEE come from the germline V gene. The CDR3 is 18 residues long. V shed 4 bases and J 1 base; nucleotides not matched to a gene: 11. The DNA of the CDR3 is TGTGCCAGCAGCCCGCGACAGGGGGCCAGTACTTCCTACAATGAGCAGTTCTTC. As protein: CASSPRQGASTSYNEQFF.

V and J are TRBV9 and TRBJ1-4; D is ambiguous. Germline CDR1 SGDLS, CDR2 YYNGEE. V was trimmed by 0 bases and J by 3 bases, leaving 9 bases between them. This CDR3 is built from 15 residues. The CDR3 reads CASSVEGSSNEKLFF. CDR3 coding DNA: TGTGCCAGCAGCGTAGAAGGCAGTTCTAATGAAAAACTGTTTTTT.

The rearrangement links TRBV6-5 to TRBJ1-5; a weak D match, TRBD1 (5 bases). Germline V gene sequence: CDR1 MNHEY, CDR2 SVGAGI. The CDR3 is made up of 15 amino acids. V was clipped by 2 bases and J by 2 bases, with 10 bases between them. The DNA for the CDR3 is TGTGCCAGCAGTTACGGGGGATTGGGCAATCAGCCCCAGCATTTT. The encoded protein is CASSYGGLGNQPQHF.

The chain has TRBV27 and TRBJ1-5; D gene uncertain. The CDR3 extends over 15 amino acids. The V gene lost 1 base and the J gene lost 6 bases, with 13 bases spanning the gap. From germline, CDR1 is MNHEY and CDR2 SMNVEV (reference sequence). The CDR3: CASSLFERSGQPQHF. DNA of the CDR3: TGTGCCAGCAGTTTATTCGAAAGGTCAGGTCAGCCCCAGCATTTT.

V usage is TRBV11-3 and J usage is TRBJ1-1; 9 bases align to TRBD1. Per germline, CDR1 SGHNT and CDR2 YENEEA. With 8 bases clipped from V and 0 bases from J, the junction kept 7 bases outside the gene matches. The CDR3 sequence is 15 residues long. The CDR3 region has the DNA TGTGCCAGCCGAAGGACAGGGGCCATGAACACTGAAGCTTTCTTT. Amino acids: CASRRTGAMNTEAFF.

Comment on this clone: A read error may produce the germline difference seen at one junction end. The V call is TRBV7-7, the J call TRBJ2-2, with TRBD1 matching over 10 bases. Per germline, CDR1 SSHAT and CDR2 FNYEAQ (reference sequence). This CDR3 has 19 amino acids. CDR3 protein: CASSLARPGQGMATGELFF. The CDR3, as DNA: TGTGCTAGCAGCTTAGCGCGTCCGGGACAGGGGATGGCCACCGGGGAGCTGTTTTTT.

This sequence joins TRBV11-2 and TRBJ2-1, with 10 bases matching TRBD2. The J segment lost 0 bases and the V segment lost 2 bases, leaving 4 bases of the junction unmatched. The CDR3 contains 17 residues. Per the germline V gene, CDR1 is SGHAT and CDR2 is FQNNGV. CDR3 sequence: CASSLLSGRFSYNEQFF. The CDR3 DNA reads as TGTGCCAGCAGCTTACTTAGCGGGAGGTTCTCCTACAATGAGCAGTTCTTC.

To note about this clone: The DNA is omitted, as the CDR3 cannot be located on it reliably, and the CDR3 follows TCRdb's listing. CDR3 in amino acids: CARMFQAPGSCFF. This chain connects TRBV11-2 to TRBJ2-2; TRBD2, the table's D call, lacks a check against the DNA. The CDR3 has 13 amino acids, counting both end residues. Germline V CDR1 and CDR2: SGHAT, FQNNGV.

In this sample, this clone turned up once. The chain is built from TRBV10-3 and TRBJ1-1; 7 positions match TRBD1. The germline gives CDR1 ENHRY, CDR2 SYGVKD. The ends lost 4 bases at V and 1 base at J; junction bases unmatched: 9. CDR3 length: 16 residues. CDR3 in amino acids: CAISVTSGTANTEAFF. In DNA form, the CDR3 reads TGTGCCATCAGTGTAACTTCCGGGACAGCGAACACTGAAGCTTTCTTT.

The rearrangement links TRBV11-2 to TRBJ1-1; tentatively, D is TRBD1 (6 bases). Trimming removed 4 bases at V and 4 bases at J, with 13 bases between. The V gene's germline CDR1 is SGHAT and CDR2 FQNNGV. The CDR3 consists of 14 residues. The CDR3 spells CASSSQGAGTEAFF. In DNA form, the CDR3 reads TGTGCCAGCAGCTCACAGGGTGCGGGCACTGAAGCTTTCTTT.

The chain is built from TRBV15 and TRBJ2-6, with TRBD1 identical over 9 bases. Germline V gene lookup returns CDR1 LNHNV and CDR2 YYDKDF (reference sequence). This CDR3 has 20 amino acids. After removal of 2 bases from V and 4 bases from J, the junction contained 15 bases not matched to a gene. CDR3 amino acids: CATSRSFPGTGIGGANVLTF. Here the CDR3 DNA reads TGTGCCACCAGCAGATCCTTTCCCGGGACAGGGATCGGGGGGGCCAACGTCCTGACTTTC.

Only one count was recorded for this clone. The DNA for the CDR3 is TGTGCCAGCAGCTTACAGGTGACGACCGGGGAGCTGTTTTTT. It is translated as CASSLQVTTGELFF. The rearrangement links TRBV7-6 to TRBJ2-2; no clear D. V was shortened by 2 bases and J by 5 bases, with 9 bases between the two germline ends. The CDR3 runs 14 residues. Germline V lookup: CDR1 SGHVS, CDR2 FNYEAQ.

J is TRBJ1-2 and V is TRBV27; D possibly corresponds to TRBD1 (5 bases). From germline, CDR1 is MNHEY and CDR2 SMNVEV (reference sequence). Trimming stripped 2 bases from V and 4 bases from J, with 20 bases between. The length of the CDR3 is 17 residues. The CDR3 DNA sequence: TGTGCCAGCAGTTTAGGGGTAAAACAGGCTGGTTTCTATGGCTACACCTTC. Amino acids: CASSLGVKQAGFYGYTF.

The chain combines TRBV6-4 with TRBJ2-1; D is ambiguous. This CDR3 spans 15 amino acids. The germline gives CDR1 MRHNA, CDR2 SNTAGT. V gave up 5 bases and J gave up 0 bases, with 11 bases separating them. CDR3 DNA sequence: TGTGCCAGCAGTCCACAGACCAGCTCCTACAATGAGCAGTTCTTC. The encoded protein is CASSPQTSSYNEQFF.

The V and J genes are TRBV5-1 and TRBJ2-5; the D gene is possibly TRBD2 (5 bases). This CDR3 has 15 residues. CDR1 and CDR2 (germline): SGHRS, YFSETQ. V lost 0 bases and J lost 4, with 13 bases in between. The CDR3 loop is CASSLVATPAETQYF. The CDR3 nucleotides are TGCGCCAGCAGCTTGGTAGCGACTCCCGCAGAGACCCAGTACTTC.

V gene TRBV5-1 combines with J gene TRBJ2-7, with 11 bases aligning to TRBD2. V lost 1 base and J lost 2; bases outside the gene matches: 14. CDR1 and CDR2 (germline): SGHRS, YFSETQ. The CDR3 sequence is 19 residues long. The CDR3 region has the DNA TGCGCCAGCAGCTTGTGGGGAATTACCGGGACTAGCGGCACCTACGAGCAGTACTTC. Residues: CASSLWGITGTSGTYEQYF.